A selection of T cell receptor beta chains follows, all from one sample in a study of blood T cell repertoires in COVID-19. Produced via immunoSEQ multiplex PCR; TCRdb's table is partial and in-frame only. Among roughly 230,000 clones, roughly 84% were seen once, and the ten largest hold 3.4%. Sequencing was performed on PBMCs or T cells enriched from blood (not recorded which). These receptors were collected from a man aged 50 to 60 who had recovered from COVID-19. CDR3s include the opening cysteine and the closing phenylalanine or tryptophan. D genes are given only for firm matches. Clone size, where shown, is once, few, many, or a class for clones that have expanded.

TRBJ1-5 TRBV19 - - TGTGCCAGTCATAGTGGAGGAACACAGCCCCAGCATTTT CASHSGGTQPQHF
TRBJ2-7 TRBV2 - - TGTGCCAGCACCAGGGGCTACGAGCAGTACTTC CASTRGYEQYF
TRBJ2-2 TRBV10-1 TRBD2 - TGCGCCAGCAGTGCGGGGGGGGCCCCCACCGGGGAGCTGTTTTTT CASSAGGAPTGELFF
TRBJ2-3 TRBV5-1 TRBD2 - TGCGCCAGCAGCGTAGCTAGCGGGGTAGATACGCAGTATTTT CASSVASGVDTQYF
TRBJ2-2 TRBV9 TRBD1 - TGTGCCAGCAGCCCCCGGGGACAGGCGGGCACCGGGGAGCTGTTTTTT CASSPRGQAGTGELFF
TRBJ1-5 TRBV7-3 - - TGTGCCAGCAGCTTAAGGGGGGGCAAACCTTCAATCAGGGCCCAGCATTTT CASSLRGGKPSIRAQHF
TRBJ1-3 TRBV28 - - TGTGCCAGCAGTTTATCGGGTTCGATCTCTGGAAACACCATATATTTT CASSLSGSISGNTIYF
TRBJ2-3 TRBV6-2/TRBV6-3 TRBD2 - TGTGCCAGCAGTTACTCGATGGGACTAGCGGGAGGAGATACGCAGTATTTT CASSYSMGLAGGDTQYF
TRBJ1-1 TRBV5-1 TRBD1 - TGCGCCAGCAGCTGGGCACAGGGGCTCACCATGAACACTGAAGCTTTCTTT CASSWAQGLTMNTEAFF
TRBJ2-5 TRBV5-1 - - TGCGCCAGCAGTCAGGAACCCTCGGGGGAGACCCAGTACTTC CASSQEPSGETQYF
TRBJ2-7 TRBV5-1 - - TGCGCCAGCAGCGTAGTCAGCGGACTTACGTACGAGCAGTACTTC CASSVVSGLTYEQYF
TRBJ1-5 TRBV30 - few TGTGCCTGGAGTGTGGCGGGGGGAGGGAGCAATCAGCCCCAGCATTTT CAWSVAGGGSNQPQHF
TRBJ1-1 TRBV28 - - TGTGCCAGCAGTTTAACCCGTACTGTGGCTTTCTTT CASSLTRTVAFF
TRBJ1-2 TRBV11-2 TRBD1 - TGTGCCAGCAGCTTAGATTTCAGGGGGATTGGCTACACCTTC CASSLDFRGIGYTF
TRBJ2-3 TRBV4-1 TRBD2 - TGCGCCAGCAGCCAGGAGGGGCCACCGGGACTAGCGGGGGGGCTCGTCACAGATACGCAGTATTTT CASSQEGPPGLAGGLVTDTQYF
TRBJ1-2 TRBV21-1 - - TGTGCCAGCAGCAAAGGACTATCGGACTATGGCTACACCTTC CASSKGLSDYGYTF
TRBJ1-6 TRBV30 TRBD1 once TGTGCCTGGAGGACAGGGGAGAGGGCTGGATCCTATAATTCACCCCTCCACTTT CAWRTGERAGSYNSPLHF
TRBJ2-3 TRBV19 TRBD2 - TGTGCCAGTAGCAAGACGGGACTAGCGGGAGGGAAAGATACGCAGTATTTT CASSKTGLAGGKDTQYF
TRBJ2-4 TRBV6-5 TRBD2 - TGTGCCAGCAGGAGGCTAGCGGGAGAAAACATTCAGTACTTC CASRRLAGENIQYF
TRBJ1-2 TRBV4-1 - - TGCGCCAGCAGCCAAGATTGGGCCCCGGGGGGCTACACCTTC CASSQDWAPGGYTF
TRBJ2-1 TRBV6-5 TRBD2 - TGTGCCAGTCGACTAGCGGGATTGAATGAGCAGTTCTTC CASRLAGLNEQFF
TRBJ1-4 TRBV28 - - TGTGCCAGCACGAACAGGGTGGATGAAAAACTGTTTTTT CASTNRVDEKLFF
TRBJ2-7 TRBV9 - - TGTGCCAGCCGGGGAGGGGGTAGTGAGCAGTACTTC CASRGGGSEQYF
TRBJ1-2 TRBV3-1/TRBV3-2 - - TGTGCCAGCAGCCAACGCGACAGGCAGCGACATAACTATGGCTACACCTTC CASSQRDRQRHNYGYTF
TRBJ2-7 TRBV19 - - TGTGCCAGTAGTCCCCGGGCCCAGCGGCACGAGCAGTACTTC CASSPRAQRHEQYF
TRBJ1-1 TRBV18 - - TGTGCCAGCTCACCAGATGGGGACTCGAACACTGAAGCTTTCTTT CASSPDGDSNTEAFF
TRBJ2-7 TRBV4-1 TRBD1 - TGCGCCAGCAGCCAAGCCAGGGGGCTCCCTAACGAGCAGTACTTC CASSQARGLPNEQYF
TRBJ2-3 TRBV11-3 TRBD2 - TGTGCCAGCAGCTTGGGGGGGAAAGATACGCAGTATTTT CASSLGGKDTQYF
TRBJ2-7 TRBV7-9 - - TGTGCCAGCAGCCCCAGGGGTGGAGGATACGAGCAGTACTTC CASSPRGGGYEQYF
TRBJ1-1 TRBV6-5 TRBD1 - TGTGCCAGCAGTTTGAGCAGGGGGGAAACTGAAGCTTTCTTT CASSLSRGETEAFF
TRBJ1-4 TRBV18 - - TGTGCCAGCTCATTACAGGTTTCAAGCTCTGAAAAACTGTTTTTT CASSLQVSSSEKLFF
TRBJ2-5 TRBV5-5 TRBD2 - TGTGCCCCCGGGGAGCTAGCGGGAGTTCATCGAGAGACCCAGTACTTC CAPGELAGVHRETQYF
TRBJ1-1 TRBV15 - - TGTGCCACCAGCAGAGATGGCCCCCACACTGAAGCTTTCTTT CATSRDGPHTEAFF
TRBJ2-1 TRBV7-8 TRBD1 once TGTGCCAGCAGCCCCCGCCGGGACAGACCCTACAATGAGCAGTTCTTC CASSPRRDRPYNEQFF
TRBJ2-1 TRBV12-3/TRBV12-4 - - TGTGCCAGCAGTCCGCGACTAGGGGAGCAGTTCTTC CASSPRLGEQFF
TRBJ1-2 TRBV6-5 TRBD1 - TGTGCCAGCAGTTACTGGGACAGGACCAACTATGGCTACACCTTC CASSYWDRTNYGYTF
TRBJ2-7 TRBV9 - - TGTGCCAGCAGCACAACGGTCGGGTGGCACGAGCAGTACTTC CASSTTVGWHEQYF
TRBJ1-1 TRBV6-5 - - TGTGCCAGCAGCCCCATCGAAACAGGAATTCATGCTTTCTTT CASSPIETGIHAFF
TRBJ1-4 TRBV9 - - TGTGCCAGCAGCGTAGGTGTATATAGTAATGAAAAACTGTTTTTT CASSVGVYSNEKLFF
TRBJ1-1 TRBV12-3/TRBV12-4 - - TGTGCCAGCAGTTTTCCCGGGACTGAAGCTTTCTTT CASSFPGTEAFF
TRBJ1-3 TRBV19 TRBD1 - TGTGCCAGTAGTGGCAGGGGGCTAGGAAACACCATATATTTT CASSGRGLGNTIYF
TRBJ2-1 TRBV5-6 - - TGTGCCAGCAGCTTGATAATGTACAATGAGCAGTTCTTC CASSLIMYNEQFF
TRBJ1-4 TRBV5-1 - - TGCGCCAGCAGCTTGGGTGCGGCGGAAAAACTGTTTTTT CASSLGAAEKLFF
TRBJ1-2 TRBV6-5 - few TGTGCCAGCAGTTACTCACTATCCTATGGCTACACCTTC CASSYSLSYGYTF
TRBJ2-3 TRBV6-2/TRBV6-3 TRBD2 - TGTGCCAGCAGTTACGTCCTAGCGGGAGGGAACACAGATACGCAGTATTTT CASSYVLAGGNTDTQYF
TRBJ2-2 TRBV5-1 TRBD2 - TGCGCCAGCATCGGCGGGGGGGCCAACACCGGGGAGCTGTTTTTT CASIGGGANTGELFF